This TCR beta chain was sequenced for a study of T cell responses to AZD1222 COVID-19 vaccine. Only in-frame clones appear in the TCRdb table, and some are missing; sequencing was by immunoSEQ multiplex PCR. This sample has approximately 150,000 clones, with about 91% found just once. The CDR3 runs 15 residues. Germline values: CDR1 MNHEY, CDR2 SVGAGI. V shed 4 bases and J 6 bases; nucleotides not matched to a gene: 10. A word on this clone: Its target is not known.

Whole-study findings and limits: Nearly half of spike-specific TCRs reportedly go after variant regions that carry no mutations. White British donors predominated, females outnumbered males, and clonal diversity was possibly underestimated.

The chain recombines TRBV6-5 with TRBJ1-2; 8 bases are a match to TRBD1. This TCR came from an adult in good health. Sequencing used peripheral blood, obtained on day 0 of MenACWY control vaccination. CDR3 DNA sequence: TGTGCCAGCAGTTTCTGGACAGGGTTCTCGCATGGCTACACCTTC. It codes for CASSFWTGFSHGYTF.